The rows below give T cell receptor beta chains drawn from one sample of a study of T cells in Graves' hyperthyroidism and ophthalmopathy. Via MiXCR, TCRdb re-called the multiplex PCR reads, giving one row per CDR3 protein. This table holds a few hundred thousand distinct CDR3 sequences, less than 20% found once. Input material: blood. Receptors were obtained from a woman under 30 with Graves' hyperthyroidism that later progressed to Graves' ophthalmopathy. Each CDR3 is given with its conserved first and last residue. A D gene is named only where the DNA matches it firmly. Rows give clone size only sometimes, using once, few, many, or a class for an expanded clone.

TRBJ1-5 | many | TRBD1 | TRBV7-9 | CASSETGMDQPQHF | TGTGCCAGCAGCGAGACAGGGATGGATCAGCCCCAGCATTTT
TRBJ1-4 | NA | NA | TRBV4-1 | CASSQDSGVDEKLFF | TGCGCCAGCAGCCAAGATTCAGGGGTCGACGAAAAACTGTTTTTT
TRBJ2-7 | many | TRBD2 | TRBV6-2/TRBV6-3 | CASRRLAGDHYEQYF | TGTGCCAGCAGACGACTAGCGGGAGACCACTACGAGCAGTACTTC
TRBJ2-5 | few | TRBD2 | TRBV15 | CATSRVGVAGWEETQYF | TGTGCCACCAGCAGAGTAGGAGTAGCGGGATGGGAAGAGACCCAGTACTTC
TRBJ1-6 | NA | NA | TRBV19 | CASSIRDPGSPLHF | TGTGCCAGTAGTATACGTGATCCGGGATCACCCCTCCACTTT
TRBJ1-2 | few | TRBD1 | TRBV10-3 | CAIRGFTGDIPNPHGYTF | TGTGCCATCAGAGGATTCACAGGGGATATCCCTAATCCCCATGGCTACACCTTC
TRBJ2-7 | many | NA | TRBV15 | CATSRASDGYEQYF | TGTGCCACCAGCAGAGCTAGTGATGGCTACGAGCAGTACTTC
TRBJ2-3 | few | NA | TRBV20-1 | CSARDSKTGFLTDTQYF | TGCAGTGCTAGAGATTCAAAGACAGGTTTCTTGACAGATACGCAGTATTTT
TRBJ2-7 | NA | NA | TRBV20-1 | CSARESSTTYEQYF | TGCAGTGCTAGAGAATCGTCAACTACCTACGAGCAGTACTTC
TRBJ2-1 | NA | NA | TRBV19 | CASSWWGDSSYNEQFF | TGTGCCAGTAGTTGGTGGGGGGACAGCTCCTACAATGAGCAGTTCTTC
TRBJ2-5 | many | NA | TRBV6-1 | CASQPRDGQETQYF | TGTGCCAGCCAACCCCGGGACGGCCAAGAGACCCAGTACTTC
TRBJ2-2 | many | NA | TRBV6-1 | CASSESWTGELFF | TGTGCCAGCAGTGAATCTTGGACCGGGGAGCTGTTTTTT
TRBJ2-3 | many | NA | TRBV6-1 | CASTERTTDTQYF | TGTGCCAGCACCGAAAGGACCACAGATACGCAGTATTTT
TRBJ2-1 | few | NA | TRBV19 | CASSIEGLPKPYNEQFF | TGTGCCAGTAGTATAGAGGGCCTCCCTAAGCCCTACAATGAGCAGTTCTTC
TRBJ2-3 | NA | NA | TRBV9 | CASSPKTGNTDTQYF | TGTGCCAGCAGTCCAAAGACAGGCAACACAGATACGCAGTATTTT
TRBJ1-5 | NA | TRBD1 | TRBV4-1 | CASSQDPQGVQPQHF | TGCGCCAGCAGCCAAGATCCACAGGGGGTTCAGCCCCAGCATTTT
TRBJ2-1 | NA | NA | TRBV7-7 | CASSLGPGTNEQFF | TGTGCTAGCAGCTTAGGGCCAGGGACCAATGAGCAGTTCTTC
TRBJ1-1 | few | NA | TRBV27 | CASSFGGAAFF | TGTGCCAGCAGTTTTGGGGGGGCCGCTTTCTTT
TRBJ2-1 | once | NA | TRBV24-1 | CATSDLRFEQFF | TGTGCCACCAGTGATTTAAGGTTTGAGCAGTTCTTC
TRBJ2-1 | many | NA | TRBV10-3 | CAISESDGPYNEQFF | TGTGCCATCAGTGAGTCTGACGGACCCTACAATGAGCAGTTCTTC
TRBJ1-1 | many | NA | TRBV12-5 | CASGPGPSRAEAFF | TGTGCTAGTGGTCCAGGGCCTTCTCGAGCTGAAGCTTTCTTT
TRBJ2-7 | once | NA | TRBV4-2 | CASSQESDARIPYEQYF | TGTGCCAGCAGCCAAGAGTCGGACGCCCGAATCCCCTACGAGCAGTACTTC
TRBJ1-1 | many | TRBD1 | TRBV20-1 | CSACYRGQGPRYYMNTEAFF | TGCAGTGCTTGTTACAGGGGGCAAGGCCCTCGTTACTACATGAACACTGAAGCTTTCTTT
TRBJ1-1 | many | TRBD1 | TRBV20-1 | CSARDQVGQEAFF | TGCAGTGCTAGAGATCAGGTGGGACAGGAAGCTTTCTTT
TRBJ2-5 | few | TRBD1 | TRBV7-9 | CASSSKTGVPQETQYF | TGTGCCAGCAGCTCCAAGACAGGGGTCCCCCAAGAGACCCAGTACTTC
TRBJ1-2 | NA | TRBD1 | TRBV7-9 | CASTDRANDGYTF | TGTGCCAGCACAGACAGGGCTAACGATGGCTACACCTTC
TRBJ2-3 | few | NA | TRBV5-6 | CASSFRMAGDTQYF | TGTGCCAGCAGCTTTCGGATGGCGGGAGATACGCAGTATTTT
TRBJ1-6 | many | NA | TRBV11-2 | CASSPSPAGSYNSPLHF | TGTGCCAGCAGCCCTTCTCCGGCGGGCTCCTATAATTCACCCCTCCACTTT
TRBJ2-4 | few | TRBD1 | TRBV5-1 | CASSYSDRWMNKNIQYF | TGCGCCAGCAGCTACTCGGACAGGTGGATGAACAAAAACATTCAGTACTTC
TRBJ2-7 | many | TRBD2 | TRBV3-1 | CASSQVPSGIYEQYF | TGTGCCAGCAGCCAAGTCCCTAGCGGGATCTACGAGCAGTACTTC
TRBJ1-4 | few | NA | TRBV27 | CASSSPSRGEKLFF | TGTGCCAGCAGTTCCCCATCCCGGGGGGAAAAACTGTTTTTT
TRBJ1-1 | NA | NA | TRBV29-1 | CSAVQGDTFF | TGCAGCGCCGTGCAGGGTGATACTTTCTTT
TRBJ1-5 | NA | TRBD1 | TRBV20-1 | CSAKPDRGGNQPQHF | TGCAGTGCTAAACCGGACAGGGGCGGCAATCAGCCCCAGCATTTT